Presented here are 30 T cell receptor beta chains from one specimen sequenced in a study of T cells in Graves' hyperthyroidism and ophthalmopathy. Researchers amplified the TCR beta CDR3 regions from RNA transcripts. Carried out on the TCR CDR3, a first-round RT-PCR used the HTBI primer set. TCRdb re-derived calls from the multiplex PCR reads in MiXCR, one entry per CDR3 protein. The sample has roughly 350,000 distinct CDR3 sequences, approximately 15% seen once. Specimen: blood. The receptors derive from a woman aged 25 to 39 with Graves' hyperthyroidism.

This sequence joins TRBV11-2 and TRBJ2-1; no firm D call. Germline V CDR1 and CDR2: SGHAT, FQNNGV. V was trimmed by 3 bases and J by 4 bases, leaving 10 bases between them. The CDR3 length is 14 residues. The CDR3 region has the DNA TGTGCCAGCAGCTTTGGAGCACTGTACAATGAGCAGTTCTTC. Its translation is CASSFGALYNEQFF.

This clonotype was observed a few times. The V call is TRBV10-3, the J call TRBJ2-1; D ambiguous. Germline CDR1 ENHRY, CDR2 SYGVKD. The CDR3 covers 16 residues. Trimming took off 2 bases at V and 0 bases at J, with 11 bases between the two ends. The CDR3 here is CAISEITISSYNEQFF. The CDR3 DNA reads TGTGCCATCAGTGAGATAACTATAAGCTCCTACAATGAGCAGTTCTTC.

This clonotype was recorded many times. V usage is TRBV28 and J usage is TRBJ1-5, with 8 bases that match TRBD1. Germline-derived CDR1 and CDR2 are MDHEN and SYDVKM. This CDR3 contains 17 residues. Trimming cost V 3 bases and J 3 bases; bases outside gene matches: 10. The CDR3 sequence is CASSFNQWDRPNQPQHF. Written as DNA, the CDR3 is TGTGCCAGCAGTTTCAATCAATGGGACAGGCCCAATCAGCCCCAGCATTTT.

The chain has TRBV9 and TRBJ1-6; D is perhaps TRBD1 (5 bases). The germline CDR1 and CDR2 sequences are SGDLS and YYNGEE. The V gene lost 4 bases and the J gene lost 10 bases, with 15 bases spanning the gap. The CDR3 runs to 14 residues. CDR3 sequence reads: CASSPRGASSPLHF. The CDR3 nucleotides are TGTGCCAGCAGCCCCCGCGGGGCGAGCTCACCCCTCCACTTT.

A note on this clonotype: A much larger clonotype is one base distant, so this may be a read error. The chain uses TRBV20-1 and TRBJ2-7; D may be TRBD2 (5 bases). Germline lookup yields CDR1 DFQATT and CDR2 SNEGSKA (reference sequence). CDR3 size: 14 residues. V lost 3 bases and J lost 0, with 12 bases in between. CDR3 sequence: CSASGRGSSYEQYF. CDR3 nucleotide sequence: TGCAGTGCTAGCGGACGGGGTAGCTCCTACGAGCAGTACTTC.

This clonotype was picked up a small number of times. The chain employs TRBV6-1 and TRBJ2-3; 7 nucleotides line up with TRBD2. The germline CDR1 and CDR2 sequences are MNHNS and SASEGT. The CDR3 extends over 11 amino acids. V was clipped by 6 bases and J by 7 bases; unmatched bases: 1. The CDR3 DNA reads TGTGCCAGCAGAGCGGGGAATACGCAGTATTTT. This codes for CASRAGNTQYF.

This chain connects TRBV6-9 to TRBJ2-7, with a tentative D call TRBD1 (6 bases). Per the germline V gene, CDR1 is MNHGY and CDR2 is SVAAGI. Trimming stripped 3 bases from V and 1 base from J, with 13 bases between. CDR3 length: 15 amino acids. The CDR3 protein is CASSYTTGWSYEQYF. DNA for the CDR3: TGTGCCAGCAGTTACACTACAGGGTGGTCCTACGAGCAGTACTTC.

This clonotype was seen ten or more times. The V gene is TRBV20-1, the J gene TRBJ1-2, with unresolved D. Trimming pared 3 bases from V and 1 base from J, leaving 9 bases between. The germline CDR1 and CDR2 sequences are DFQATT and SNEGSKA (reference sequence). CDR3 length: 13 residues. CDR3 amino acids: CSASQMINYGYTF. In DNA form, the CDR3 reads TGCAGTGCTAGTCAGATGATTAACTATGGCTACACCTTC.

The chain joins TRBV28 to TRBJ2-7, with TRBD2 as a possible D gene (6 bases). V was shortened by 7 bases and J by 7 bases, with 23 bases between the two germline ends. CDR3 size: 15 residues. In germline, CDR1 is MDHEN, CDR2 SYDVKM. In nucleotides, the CDR3 is TGTGCCAGCACTTCAGCTGGGGGGACGGTAGCTGAGCAGTACTTC. Its translation is CASTSAGGTVAEQYF.

About this clonotype itself: Germline and junction disagree at one end, which may indicate a read error. The J gene is TRBJ2-5, the V gene TRBV3-1; no clear D. The CDR3 is 14 amino acids. The V gene's germline CDR1 is LGHDT and CDR2 YNNKEL (reference sequence). CDR3 DNA: TGTGCCAGCGGCCAACCCAGCAGCCAAGAGACCCAGTACTTC. It translates to CASGQPSSQETQYF.

The genes are TRBV12-3 or TRBV12-4 and TRBJ2-1, with 10 nucleotides matching TRBD1. J lost 0 bases, V lost 4 bases, and 3 bases had no gene match. The CDR3 length is 16 residues. CDR3 sequence reads: CASSSGTGDSYNEQFF. The CDR3 DNA is TGTGCCAGCAGTTCCGGGACAGGGGACTCCTACAATGAGCAGTTCTTC.

In its sample, this clonotype was seen many times. The J gene is TRBJ1-2, the V gene TRBV5-1; D unresolved. Germline V gene sequence: CDR1 SGHRS, CDR2 YFSETQ. CDR3 length: 12 residues. V gave up 4 bases and J gave up 4 bases, with 8 bases separating them. CDR3 protein: CASSLNSYGYTF. CDR3 nucleotides: TGCGCCAGCAGCCTGAACTCCTATGGCTACACCTTC.

The chain has TRBV20-1 and TRBJ2-7; 8 bases align to TRBD2. Germline values: CDR1 DFQATT, CDR2 SNEGSKA (reference sequence). With 0 bases clipped from V and 7 bases from J, the junction kept 11 bases outside the gene matches. This CDR3 is 15 amino acids long. The CDR3 region is CSARDDGRGAGEQYF. As DNA, the CDR3 is TGCAGTGCTAGAGATGACGGGCGGGGGGCAGGAGAGCAGTACTTC.

The V call is TRBV5-6, the J call TRBJ2-2; maybe TRBD2 (5 bases). Germline-derived CDR1 and CDR2 are SGHDT and YYEEEE. The V gene lost 7 bases and the J gene lost 5 bases, with 9 bases spanning the gap. The CDR3 extends over 12 amino acids. CDR3 DNA: TGTGCCAGCCGGGGTGATACCGGGGAGCTGTTTTTT. Translation: CASRGDTGELFF.

This clonotype was counted many times. This chain uses TRBV11-2 with TRBJ2-2; 10 nucleotides align to TRBD1. Losses at the gene ends were 5 bases for V and 7 bases for J; bases not matched to a gene: 4. This CDR3 is built from 14 residues. Looked up from germline, CDR1 is SGHAT and CDR2 is FQNNGV. The CDR3 coding sequence is TGTGCCAGCAGCCCGGACAGGGGGGGCGGGGAGCTGTTTTTT. Protein sequence: CASSPDRGGGELFF.

The table lists this clonotype with many counts. V gene TRBV6-6 combines with J gene TRBJ2-5; perhaps TRBD2 as D (5 bases). With 2 bases removed from V and 4 bases from J, the gap between germline ends came to 11 bases. The CDR3 spans 14 residues. CDR1 MNHNY and CDR2 SVGAGI come from the germline V gene (reference sequence). The CDR3 bases are TGTGCCAGCAGTTACAGGAGGCCGGGAGAGACCCAGTACTTC. This encodes CASSYRRPGETQYF.

The J gene is TRBJ2-5, the V gene TRBV6-2 or TRBV6-3; D is undetermined. The V and J ends lost 4 bases and 1 base respectively, with 4 bases between them. CDR1 is MNHEY and CDR2 is SVGEGT in the germline V gene. The CDR3 extends over 12 amino acids. The CDR3 sequence is CASSWLQETQYF. The CDR3, as DNA: TGTGCCAGCAGTTGGCTCCAAGAGACCCAGTACTTC.

Ten or more counts support this clonotype. The V call is TRBV6-6, the J call TRBJ1-1; D unresolved. The CDR3 spans 13 residues. Germline CDR1 MNHNY, CDR2 SVGAGI (reference sequence). V lost 2 bases, J lost 6 bases, and 10 bases lay in between. CDR3 region: CASSYTGKAEAFF. The CDR3 coding sequence is TGTGCCAGCAGTTACACCGGGAAGGCTGAAGCTTTCTTT.

Turning to this clonotype: A much larger clone lies one base from this, so it may be a read error. J is TRBJ2-1 and V is TRBV5-1, with D unclear. Germline values: CDR1 SGHRS, CDR2 YFSETQ. The V end lost 3 bases, the J end lost 2 bases, and 12 bases lay between the germline ends. The CDR3 is 15 amino acids. The CDR3 is CASSSDENTYNEQFF. In DNA, the CDR3 is TGCGCCAGCAGCTCGGACGAGAATACCTACAATGAGCAGTTCTTC.

There are a few counts of this clonotype. V and J are TRBV20-1 and TRBJ2-3, with 7 bases aligning to TRBD2. After removal of 1 base from V and 3 bases from J, the junction contained 19 bases not matched to a gene. The CDR3 covers 19 residues. Looked up from germline, CDR1 is DFQATT and CDR2 is SNEGSKA (reference sequence). The CDR3 DNA reads TGCAGTGCTAGAGGCTGGGCGGGGAAAGCGGGGACGGCGACAGATACGCAGTATTTT. Its protein is CSARGWAGKAGTATDTQYF.

V gene TRBV6-2 or TRBV6-3 combines with J gene TRBJ1-2, with 8 positions matching TRBD1. The CDR3 consists of 17 residues. Germline V gives CDR1 MNHEY, CDR2 SVGEGT. J lost 1 base, V lost 7 bases, and 14 bases had no gene match. CDR3 amino acids: CASTSSIGDRSNYGYTF. The CDR3 DNA reads TGTGCCAGCACTTCGTCTATTGGGGACAGGAGTAACTATGGCTACACCTTC.

The sample holds many counts of this clonotype. This chain links TRBV6-1 with TRBJ2-7, with 7 bases matching TRBD1. CDR1 and CDR2 (germline): MNHNS, SASEGT. After removal of 8 bases from V and 3 bases from J, the junction contained 10 bases not matched to a gene. The CDR3 is 14 residues long. CDR3 sequence reads: CASCAGQVNYEQYF. The CDR3 DNA reads as TGTGCCAGCTGCGCCGGACAGGTAAACTACGAGCAGTACTTC.

This clonotype was detected many times. The rearrangement links TRBV2 to TRBJ2-1, with 7 bases matching TRBD1. This CDR3 region has 13 residues. Germline CDR1 is SNHLY and CDR2 is FYNNEI. The J segment lost 10 bases and the V segment lost 5 bases, leaving 8 bases of the junction unmatched. CDR3 amino acids: CASSRTGDGEQFF. The CDR3 DNA is TGTGCCAGCAGTCGGACAGGCGATGGGGAGCAGTTCTTC.

This clonotype has a count of ten or more. The chain is built from TRBV18 and TRBJ1-1; tentative D call: TRBD1 (5 bases). CDR1 KGHSH and CDR2 LQKENI come from the germline V gene. The CDR3 is 14 amino acids. Between the trimmed V and J ends, which lost 3 bases and 5 bases, there was a span of 13 bases. The CDR3: CASSPDAGRTEAFF. The DNA for the CDR3 is TGTGCCAGCTCACCGGATGCGGGGCGAACTGAAGCTTTCTTT.

A word on this clonotype: Since a much larger clone is just one base distant, this may be a read error. J is TRBJ2-1 and V is TRBV11-3; a possible D gene is TRBD2 (6 bases). The CDR3 extends over 13 amino acids. Looked up from germline, CDR1 is SGHNT and CDR2 is YENEEA. V was trimmed by 5 bases and J by 6 bases, leaving 11 bases between them. The CDR3 loop is CASSQTSINEQFF. The DNA of the CDR3 is TGTGCCAGCAGCCAGACTAGTATCAATGAGCAGTTCTTC.

In its sample, this clonotype was seen a few times. DNA for the CDR3: TGCAGTGCTGCAGCCGTCTCGGGGGCCATTACCCTAGGGGAGCAGTTCTTC. Its translation is CSAAAVSGAITLGEQFF. The V and J genes are TRBV20-1 and TRBJ2-1, with D possibly being TRBD1 or TRBD2 (6 bases each). The V and J ends lost 5 bases and 10 bases respectively, with 30 bases between them. From germline, CDR1 is DFQATT and CDR2 SNEGSKA (reference sequence). The CDR3 totals 17 residues.

In this sample, this clonotype turned up many times. V and J are TRBV27 and TRBJ1-2, with TRBD1 identical over 7 bases. Trimming cost V 8 bases and J 5 bases; bases outside gene matches: 8. The CDR3 spans 13 residues. The germline CDR1 and CDR2 sequences are MNHEY and SMNVEV (reference sequence). CDR3 sequence reads: CASAPGGGYGYTF. The CDR3 DNA reads as TGTGCCAGCGCTCCAGGGGGGGGGTATGGCTACACCTTC.

V and J are TRBV3-1 and TRBJ1-4; D remains ambiguous. Per germline, CDR1 LGHDT and CDR2 YNNKEL (reference sequence). The germline V and J ends were trimmed by 1 base and 8 bases, with 8 bases remaining between them. This CDR3 is 13 amino acids long. Here the CDR3 DNA reads TGTGCCAGCAGCCAAGTAACGGACGAAAAACTGTTTTTT. It is translated as CASSQVTDEKLFF.

This clonotype was counted between two and nine times. The J gene is TRBJ1-1, the V gene TRBV12-3 or TRBV12-4; no reliable D call. Trimming cost V 5 bases and J 10 bases, with 20 bases left between them. The CDR3 runs to 14 residues. The CDR3 coding sequence is TGTGCCAGCAGTGTCTTAGCCCAGTCCAATTTAGCTTTCTTT. It yields the protein CASSVLAQSNLAFF.

Ten or more counts support this clonotype. The rearrangement links TRBV10-2 to TRBJ1-1; perhaps TRBD1 as D (5 bases). This CDR3 region has 12 residues. Germline assignment: CDR1 WSHSY and CDR2 SAAADI. V gave up 8 bases and J gave up 3 bases, with 10 bases separating them. This CDR3 is CASLGGDTEAFF. In DNA form, the CDR3 reads TGCGCCAGCCTCGGGGGGGACACTGAAGCTTTCTTT.